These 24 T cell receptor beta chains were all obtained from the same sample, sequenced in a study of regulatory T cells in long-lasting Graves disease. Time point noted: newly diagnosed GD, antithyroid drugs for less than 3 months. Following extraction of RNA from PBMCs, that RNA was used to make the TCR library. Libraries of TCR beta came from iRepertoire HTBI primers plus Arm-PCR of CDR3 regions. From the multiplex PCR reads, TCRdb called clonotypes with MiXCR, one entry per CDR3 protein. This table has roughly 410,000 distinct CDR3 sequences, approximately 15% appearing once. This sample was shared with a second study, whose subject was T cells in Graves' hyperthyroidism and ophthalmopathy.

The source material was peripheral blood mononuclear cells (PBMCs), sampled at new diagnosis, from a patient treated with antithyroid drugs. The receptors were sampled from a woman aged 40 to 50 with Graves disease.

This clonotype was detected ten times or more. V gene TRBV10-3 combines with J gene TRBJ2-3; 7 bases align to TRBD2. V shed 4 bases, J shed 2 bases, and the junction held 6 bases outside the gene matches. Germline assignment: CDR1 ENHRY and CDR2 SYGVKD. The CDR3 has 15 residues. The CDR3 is CAISGGAGFTDTQYF. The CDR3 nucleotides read TGTGCCATCAGTGGAGGAGCGGGATTCACAGATACGCAGTATTTT.

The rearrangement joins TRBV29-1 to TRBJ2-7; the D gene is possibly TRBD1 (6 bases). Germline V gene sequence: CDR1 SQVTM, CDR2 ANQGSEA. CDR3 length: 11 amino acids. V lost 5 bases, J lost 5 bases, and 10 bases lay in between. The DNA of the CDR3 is TGCAGCGTTCGCAGGGGAGACGAGCAGTACTTC. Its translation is CSVRRGDEQYF.

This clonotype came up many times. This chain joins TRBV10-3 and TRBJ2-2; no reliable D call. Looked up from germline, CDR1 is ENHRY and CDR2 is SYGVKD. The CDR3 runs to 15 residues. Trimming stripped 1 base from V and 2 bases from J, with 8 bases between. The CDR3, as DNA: TGTGCCATCAGTGAGTGGGCAACCAACACCGGGGAGCTGTTTTTT. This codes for CAISEWATNTGELFF.

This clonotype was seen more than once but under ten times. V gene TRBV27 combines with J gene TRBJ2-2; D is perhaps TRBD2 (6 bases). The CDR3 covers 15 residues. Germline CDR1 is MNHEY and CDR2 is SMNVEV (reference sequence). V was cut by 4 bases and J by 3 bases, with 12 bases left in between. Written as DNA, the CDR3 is TGTGCCAGCAGTTGGGGTAGCGGATACACCGGGGAGCTGTTTTTT. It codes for CASSWGSGYTGELFF.

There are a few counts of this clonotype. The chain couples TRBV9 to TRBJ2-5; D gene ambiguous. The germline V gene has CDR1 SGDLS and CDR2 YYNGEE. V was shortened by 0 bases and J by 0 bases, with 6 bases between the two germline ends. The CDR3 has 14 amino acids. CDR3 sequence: CASSVGRYQETQYF. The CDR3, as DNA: TGTGCCAGCAGCGTAGGTAGGTACCAAGAGACCCAGTACTTC. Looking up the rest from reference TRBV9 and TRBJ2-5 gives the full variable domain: DSGVTQTPKHLITATGQRVTLRCSPRSGDLSVYWYQQSLDQGLQFLIQYYNGEERAKGNILERFSAQQFPDLHSELNLSSLELGDSALYFCASSVGRYQETQYFGPGTRLLVL.

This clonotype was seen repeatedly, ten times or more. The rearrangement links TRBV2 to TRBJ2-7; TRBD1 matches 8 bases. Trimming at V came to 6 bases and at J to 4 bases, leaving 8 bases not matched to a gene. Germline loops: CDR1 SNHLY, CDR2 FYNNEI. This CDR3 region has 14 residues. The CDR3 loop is CASSRGQGKYEQYF. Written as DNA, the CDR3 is TGTGCCAGCAGCCGAGGACAGGGTAAATACGAGCAGTACTTC.

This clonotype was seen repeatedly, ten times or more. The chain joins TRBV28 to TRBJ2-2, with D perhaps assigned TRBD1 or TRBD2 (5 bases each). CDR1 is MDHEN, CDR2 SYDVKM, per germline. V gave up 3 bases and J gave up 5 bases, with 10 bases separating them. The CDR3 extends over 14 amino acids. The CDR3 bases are TGTGCCAGCAGTTTGGGGGAAGGGACCGGGGAGCTGTTTTTT. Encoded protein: CASSLGEGTGELFF.

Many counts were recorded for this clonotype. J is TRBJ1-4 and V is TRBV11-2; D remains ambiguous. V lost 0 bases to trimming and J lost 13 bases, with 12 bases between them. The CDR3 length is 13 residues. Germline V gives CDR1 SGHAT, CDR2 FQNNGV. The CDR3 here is CASSLDQVAALFF. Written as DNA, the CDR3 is TGTGCCAGCAGCTTAGATCAAGTAGCAGCACTGTTTTTT.

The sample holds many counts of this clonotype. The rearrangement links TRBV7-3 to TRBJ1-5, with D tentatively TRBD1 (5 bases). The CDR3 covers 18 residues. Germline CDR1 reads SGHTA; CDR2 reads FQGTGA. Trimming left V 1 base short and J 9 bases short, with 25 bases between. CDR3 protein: CASSLSGGVHHGIRPQHF. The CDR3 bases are TGTGCCAGCAGCTTAAGTGGGGGGGTACACCACGGGATTCGGCCCCAGCATTTT.

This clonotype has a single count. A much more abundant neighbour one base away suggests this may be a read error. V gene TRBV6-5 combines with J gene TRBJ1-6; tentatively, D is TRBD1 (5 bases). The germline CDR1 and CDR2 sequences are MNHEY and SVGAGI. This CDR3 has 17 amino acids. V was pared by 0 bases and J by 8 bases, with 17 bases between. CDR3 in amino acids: CASSYSNRPLMDSPLHF. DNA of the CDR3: TGTGCCAGCAGTTACTCTAACAGGCCCCTTATGGATTCACCCCTCCACTTT.

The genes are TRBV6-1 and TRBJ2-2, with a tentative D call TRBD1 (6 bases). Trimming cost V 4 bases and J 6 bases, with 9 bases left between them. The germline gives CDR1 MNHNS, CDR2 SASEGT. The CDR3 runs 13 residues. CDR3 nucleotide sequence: TGTGCCAGCAGTGGAAACAGGGCCGGGGAGCTGTTTTTT. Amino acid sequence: CASSGNRAGELFF.

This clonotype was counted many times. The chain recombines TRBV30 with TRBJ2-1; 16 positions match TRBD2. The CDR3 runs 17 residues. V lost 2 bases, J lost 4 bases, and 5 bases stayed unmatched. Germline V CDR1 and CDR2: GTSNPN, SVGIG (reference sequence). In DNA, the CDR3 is TGTGCCTGGAGTTCGGGACTAGCGGGAGGGAGTTACAATGAGCAGTTCTTC. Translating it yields CAWSSGLAGGSYNEQFF.

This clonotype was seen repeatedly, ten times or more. The CDR3 nucleotides are TGTGCCACCAGTGATTTCCACGTTTTGGGTTCCGGGGAGCTGTTTTTT. It translates to CATSDFHVLGSGELFF. The V and J genes are TRBV24-1 and TRBJ2-2; D is undetermined. Trimming took 1 base from V and 6 from J, leaving 14 bases between them. CDR1 and CDR2 from the germline V gene are KGHDR and SFDVKD. The CDR3 contains 16 residues.

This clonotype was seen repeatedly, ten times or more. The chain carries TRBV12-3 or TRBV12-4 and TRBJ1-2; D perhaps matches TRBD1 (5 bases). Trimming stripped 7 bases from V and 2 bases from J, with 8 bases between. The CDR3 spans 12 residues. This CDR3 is CASTQGNYGYTF. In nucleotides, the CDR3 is TGTGCCAGCACCCAGGGAAACTATGGCTACACCTTC.

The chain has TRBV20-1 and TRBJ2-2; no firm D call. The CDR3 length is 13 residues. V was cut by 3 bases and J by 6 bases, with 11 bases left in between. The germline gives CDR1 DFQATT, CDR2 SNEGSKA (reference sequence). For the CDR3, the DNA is TGCAGTGCTAGTTCTCTACCGTCCGGGGAGCTGTTTTTT. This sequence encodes CSASSLPSGELFF.

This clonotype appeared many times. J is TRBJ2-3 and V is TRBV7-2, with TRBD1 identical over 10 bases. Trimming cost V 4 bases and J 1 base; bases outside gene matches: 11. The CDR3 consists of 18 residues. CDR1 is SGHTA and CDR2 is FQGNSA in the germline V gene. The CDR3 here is CASSSLGDRGFGTDTQYF. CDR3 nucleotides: TGTGCCAGCAGCTCTTTAGGGGACAGGGGCTTTGGCACAGATACGCAGTATTTT.

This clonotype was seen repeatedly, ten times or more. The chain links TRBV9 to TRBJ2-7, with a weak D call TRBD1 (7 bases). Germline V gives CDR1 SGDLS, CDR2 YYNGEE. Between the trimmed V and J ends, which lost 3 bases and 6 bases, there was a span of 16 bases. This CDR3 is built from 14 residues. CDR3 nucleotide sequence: TGTGCCAGCAGCGCCGACAGGGCCGGGGGCGAGCAGTACTTC. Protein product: CASSADRAGGEQYF.

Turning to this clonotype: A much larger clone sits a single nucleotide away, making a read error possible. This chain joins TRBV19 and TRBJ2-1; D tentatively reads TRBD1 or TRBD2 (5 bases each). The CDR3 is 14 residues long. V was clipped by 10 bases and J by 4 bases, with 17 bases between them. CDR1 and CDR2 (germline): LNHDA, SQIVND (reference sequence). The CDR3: CAILGDLKYNEQFF. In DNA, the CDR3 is TGTGCCATCCTCGGGGACCTCAAATACAATGAGCAGTTCTTC.

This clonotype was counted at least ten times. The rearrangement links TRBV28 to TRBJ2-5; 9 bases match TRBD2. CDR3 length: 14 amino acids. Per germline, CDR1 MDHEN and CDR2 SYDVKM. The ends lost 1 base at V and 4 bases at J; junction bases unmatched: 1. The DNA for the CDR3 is TGTGCCAGCAGTTTATTACTAGCGGGAGAGACCCAGTACTTC. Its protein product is CASSLLLAGETQYF. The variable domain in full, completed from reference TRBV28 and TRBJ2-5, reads DVKVTQSSRYLVKRTGEKVFLECVQDMDHENMFWYRQDPGLGLRLIYFSYDVKMKEKGDIPEGYSVSREKKERFSLILESASTNQTSMYLCASSLLLAGETQYFGPGTRLLVL.

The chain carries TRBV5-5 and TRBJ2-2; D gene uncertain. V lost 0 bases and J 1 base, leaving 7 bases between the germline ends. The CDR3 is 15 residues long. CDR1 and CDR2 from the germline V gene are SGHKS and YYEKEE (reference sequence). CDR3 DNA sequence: TGTGCCAGCAGCTTGGGGGTAGAGAACACCGGGGAGCTGTTTTTT. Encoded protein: CASSLGVENTGELFF. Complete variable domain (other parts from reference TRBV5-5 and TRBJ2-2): DAGVTQSPTHLIKTRGQQVTLRCSPISGHKSVSWYQQVLGQGPQFIFQYYEKEERGRGNFPDRFSARQFPNYSSELNVNALLLGDSALYLCASSLGVENTGELFFGEGSRLTVL.

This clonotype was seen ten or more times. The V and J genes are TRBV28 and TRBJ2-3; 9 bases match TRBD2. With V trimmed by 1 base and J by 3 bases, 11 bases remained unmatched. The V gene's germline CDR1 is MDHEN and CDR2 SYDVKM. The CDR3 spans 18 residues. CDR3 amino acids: CASSLLGEAGGGTDTQYF. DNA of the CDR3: TGTGCCAGCAGTTTATTGGGTGAAGCGGGAGGTGGTACAGATACGCAGTATTTT.

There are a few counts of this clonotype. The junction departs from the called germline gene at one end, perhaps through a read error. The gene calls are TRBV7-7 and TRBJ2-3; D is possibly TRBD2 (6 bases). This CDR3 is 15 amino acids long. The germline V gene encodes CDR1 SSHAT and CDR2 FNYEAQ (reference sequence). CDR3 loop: CASSPGGTSTDTQYF. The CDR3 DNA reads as TGTGCTAGCAGCCCCGGCGGGACTAGCACAGATACGCAGTATTTT.

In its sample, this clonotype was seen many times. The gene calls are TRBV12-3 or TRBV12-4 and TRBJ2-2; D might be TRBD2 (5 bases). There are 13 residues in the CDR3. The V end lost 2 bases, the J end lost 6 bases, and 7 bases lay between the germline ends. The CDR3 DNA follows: TGTGCCAGCAGTTTAACGGGGTCCGGGGAGCTGTTTTTT. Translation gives CASSLTGSGELFF.

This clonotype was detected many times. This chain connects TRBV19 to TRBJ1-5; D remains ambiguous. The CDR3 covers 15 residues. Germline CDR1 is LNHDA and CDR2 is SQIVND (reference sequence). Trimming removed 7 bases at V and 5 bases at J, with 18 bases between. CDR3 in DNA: TGTGCCAGTAAAGGGAAACCCGACCGATATCAGCCCCAGCATTTT. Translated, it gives CASKGKPDRYQPQHF.